This section outlines one TCR beta chain sequence together with its context. Antigen specificity is unknown. One entry per CDR3 protein, called by TCRdb with MiXCR from the 5' RACE reads. The sample contains 190,000 or so distinct CDR3 sequences, around 25% of which appear only once. This CDR3 has 12 residues. The V gene lost 4 bases and the J gene lost 9 bases, with 11 bases spanning the gap. Germline values: CDR1 SGHTA, CDR2 FQGNSA. This record belongs to a study of T-cell memory formation after mild COVID-19. The study's findings and limits: CD4+ contracting clones were mainly CM and EM; CD8+ ones, EMRA.

The TCR was taken from an adult woman who had mild COVID-19 (a few samples of this study predate the infection). Cell type and time point are not known. Sequenced material: PBMCs or a T cell subset sorted from them (not recorded which). V and J are TRBV7-2 and TRBJ2-3; D remains ambiguous. The CDR3 region is CASSSLFHTQYF. Here the CDR3 DNA reads TGTGCCAGCAGCTCACTTTTCCACACGCAGTATTTT.